These 20 T cell receptor beta chains originate from one sample sequenced in a study of cytomegalovirus exposure and HLA in healthy donors. Primers included in the PCR were 60 Vbeta and 13 Jbeta primers. The data were produced by immunoSEQ multiplex PCR, yet TCRdb's version contains in-frame clones alone and is incomplete. The data contain about 89,000 clones, 85% of them singletons. Sequenced material: PBMCs. The origin of the receptors is a man aged 40-50 years in good health and CMV-seropositive.

This chain uses TRBV7-9 with TRBJ1-4; D gene uncertain. The CDR3 sequence is 12 residues long. V dropped 4 bases and J dropped 4 bases, with 4 bases sitting between them. Germline CDR1 reads SEHNR; CDR2 reads FQNEAQ (reference sequence). CDR3 loop: CASSSHNEKLFF. CDR3 sequence (DNA): TGTGCCAGCAGCTCCCATAATGAAAAACTGTTTTTT.

The chain combines TRBV9 with TRBJ2-1; 13 positions match TRBD2. The V gene end was trimmed by 2 bases and the J gene end by 0 bases; junction bases not matched to a gene: 11. Germline V gives CDR1 SGDLS, CDR2 YYNGEE. This CDR3 spans 20 amino acids. DNA for the CDR3: TGTGCCAGCAGCGTCCCCGGGACTAGCGGGGCAGAGGGCTCCTACAATGAGCAGTTCTTC. Its translation: CASSVPGTSGAEGSYNEQFF.

The chain has TRBV28 and TRBJ2-7; 10 nucleotides match TRBD2. Trimming at V came to 1 base and at J to 2 bases, leaving 14 bases not matched to a gene. Germline CDR1 MDHEN, CDR2 SYDVKM. This CDR3 is 19 amino acids long. CDR3 DNA sequence: TGTGCCAGCAGTTTATTAGCGGGAGGTATCCAAGGGAGACCCTACGAGCAGTACTTC. It is translated as CASSLLAGGIQGRPYEQYF.

A single count supports this clone. The chain links TRBV5-1 to TRBJ1-1, with D hard to call. Germline loops: CDR1 SGHRS, CDR2 YFSETQ. The CDR3 totals 14 residues. The V and J ends lost 1 base and 4 bases respectively, with 11 bases between them. The CDR3, as DNA: TGCGCCAGCAGCTTGTTTCCCCAAGCCACTGAAGCTTTCTTT. The encoded protein is CASSLFPQATEAFF.

The V gene is TRBV30, the J gene TRBJ2-7; D might be TRBD1 (6 bases). Germline V gives CDR1 GTSNPN, CDR2 SVGIG (reference sequence). The CDR3 loop spans 14 amino acids. The V gene lost 3 bases and the J gene lost 9 bases, with 21 bases spanning the gap. Here the CDR3 reads CAWRVGQTTTVQYF. CDR3 in DNA: TGTGCCTGGAGGGTCGGACAGACTACGACGGTGCAGTACTTC. Drawing the rest from reference TRBV30 and TRBJ2-7, the complete variable domain is SQTIHQWPATLVQPVGSPLSLECTVEGTSNPNLYWYRQAAGRGLQLLFYSVGIGQISSEVPQNLSASRPQDRQFILSSKKLLLSDSGFYLCAWRVGQTTTVQYFGPGTRLTVT.

V gene TRBV6-1 combines with J gene TRBJ2-5; TRBD2 matches at 8 bases. Germline V CDR1 and CDR2: MNHNS, SASEGT. This CDR3 is built from 12 residues. J lost 5 bases, V lost 10 bases, and 6 bases had no gene match. CDR3 DNA sequence: TGTGCCACCAGCGGGGGTTGGGAGACCCAGTACTTC. Translated, it gives CATSGGWETQYF.

The chain couples TRBV30 to TRBJ1-5; D is possibly TRBD1 (5 bases). CDR1 and CDR2 (germline): GTSNPN, SVGIG (reference sequence). The CDR3 covers 12 residues. The V gene lost 6 bases and the J gene lost 3 bases, with 9 bases spanning the gap. The CDR3 DNA reads TGTGCCTGCGGGGGGACCAATCAGCCCCAGCATTTT. Protein sequence: CACGGTNQPQHF.

This clone has just a few counts. The chain couples TRBV12-5 to TRBJ2-6; 7 bases map to TRBD1. The ends lost 6 bases at V and 0 bases at J; junction bases unmatched: 8. Looked up from germline, CDR1 is LGHNT and CDR2 is FRNRAP. The CDR3 has 17 residues. CDR3 DNA sequence: TGTGCTAGTGGCTGGACAGGCGTAAGCTCTGGGGCCAACGTCCTGACTTTC. The encoded protein is CASGWTGVSSGANVLTF. Full variable domain (rest looked up from reference TRBV12-5 and TRBJ2-6): DARVTQTPRHKVTEMGQEVTMRCQPILGHNTVFWYRQTMMQGLELLAYFRNRAPLDDSGMPKDRFSAEMPDATLATLKIQPSEPRDSAVYFCASGWTGVSSGANVLTFGAGSRLTVL.

The table lists this clone with many counts. With a far larger clone one base away, a read error is the likely cause. The J gene is TRBJ1-6, the V gene TRBV5-1; the match to TRBD1 covers 12 bases. CDR1 is SGHRS and CDR2 is YFSETQ in the germline V gene. This CDR3 spans 16 amino acids. The V and J ends lost 3 bases and 5 bases, in that order; junction bases with no gene match: 3. CDR3 residues: CASSSGTGGDNSPLHF. In DNA form, the CDR3 reads TGCGCCAGCAGCTCCGGGACAGGGGGCGATAATTCACCCCTCCACTTT.

This chain uses TRBV20-1 with TRBJ2-7, with TRBD1 identical over 7 bases. V was clipped by 6 bases and J by 5 bases; unmatched bases: 4. This CDR3 comprises 11 residues. Germline V CDR1 and CDR2: DFQATT, SNEGSKA (reference sequence). The CDR3 is CSARDRHEQYF. The CDR3 bases are TGCAGTGCCCGGGACAGACACGAGCAGTACTTC.

The gene calls are TRBV19 and TRBJ1-2; 8 bases align to TRBD1. There are 15 residues in the CDR3. Germline values: CDR1 LNHDA, CDR2 SQIVND (reference sequence). Trimming removed 5 bases from V and 2 bases from J; junction bases left unmatched: 7. The CDR3, as DNA: TGTGCCAGTAGTCCCCCAGGGGGCCTAAACTATGGCTACACCTTC. It is translated as CASSPPGGLNYGYTF.

This clone was detected only a few times. V is TRBV29-1 and J is TRBJ1-5; 7 nucleotides line up with TRBD1. Germline V gene sequence: CDR1 SQVTM, CDR2 ANQGSEA. Trimming at V came to 4 bases and at J to 0 bases, leaving 0 bases not matched to a gene. The CDR3 contains 13 residues. CDR3 residues: CSVGDSSNQPQHF. In DNA, the CDR3 is TGCAGCGTTGGGGACAGTAGCAATCAGCCCCAGCATTTT.

V and J are TRBV6-1 and TRBJ2-1, with 9 nucleotides matching TRBD1. Germline values: CDR1 MNHNS, CDR2 SASEGT. V trimming: 2 bases; J trimming: 9 bases; junction bases outside the gene matches: 14. This CDR3 region has 17 residues. CDR3 loop: CASSERSVDRGRSEQFF. The CDR3 region has the DNA TGTGCCAGCAGTGAAAGGTCTGTGGACAGGGGCCGCTCTGAGCAGTTCTTC.

The CDR3 spells CASSYDRGKNNEQFF. CDR3 bases: TGTGCCAGCAGTTACGACAGGGGCAAGAACAATGAGCAGTTCTTC. The V call is TRBV6-5, the J call TRBJ2-1; TRBD1 agrees at 8 bases. Trimming took 2 bases from V and 5 from J; bases not matched to a gene: 5. The CDR3 runs to 15 residues. From germline, CDR1 is MNHEY and CDR2 SVGAGI.

The rearrangement uses TRBV4-2 and TRBJ2-3, with 8 nucleotides matching TRBD2. The junction had 8 bases not matched to a gene; V was cut back by 0 bases and J by 3 bases. This CDR3 has 17 residues. Germline loops: CDR1 LGHNA, CDR2 YNFKEQ. CDR3 DNA sequence: TGTGCCAGCAGCCAAGACAAAGCGGGAGTGTTTACAGATACGCAGTATTTT. The encoded protein is CASSQDKAGVFTDTQYF.

The V gene is TRBV7-2, the J gene TRBJ2-7; 9 bases fit TRBD1. The V segment lost 1 base and the J segment 2 bases; nucleotides outside the gene matches: 9. The CDR3 loop spans 17 amino acids. CDR1 SGHTA and CDR2 FQGNSA come from the germline V gene. CDR3 DNA sequence: TGTGCCAGCAGCTTAGGGACAGGGGTACGGGTCCCCTACGAGCAGTACTTC. It encodes CASSLGTGVRVPYEQYF.

This clone has only a few counts. The DNA of the CDR3 is TGTGCCAGCAGCCACGACAGGGCCTCCATCTACGAGCAGTACTTC. As protein: CASSHDRASIYEQYF. The genes are TRBV4-2 and TRBJ2-7; 7 nucleotides line up with TRBD1. CDR1 LGHNA and CDR2 YNFKEQ come from the germline V gene. Losses at the gene ends were 3 bases for V and 3 bases for J; bases not matched to a gene: 8. CDR3 length equals 15 residues.

CDR3 nucleotide sequence: TGTGCCAGCAGCTCATCGCCTTCACTAGCGGGTCTAGCCAAAAACATTCAGTACTTC. This encodes CASSSSPSLAGLAKNIQYF. V usage is TRBV11-3 and J usage is TRBJ2-4, with TRBD2 matching 9 bases. The CDR3 has 19 amino acids. CDR1 is SGHNT, CDR2 YENEEA, per germline. V shed 4 bases, J shed 0 bases, and the junction held 13 bases outside the gene matches.

V is TRBV5-1 and J is TRBJ1-6; D is possibly TRBD1 (5 bases). CDR1 and CDR2 from the germline V gene are SGHRS and YFSETQ. The ends were cut back, 1 base at V and 7 bases at J, with 9 bases in the middle. The CDR3 consists of 14 residues. CDR3 residues: CASSLFRANSPLHF. The CDR3 DNA follows: TGCGCCAGCAGCTTGTTCAGGGCCAATTCACCCCTCCACTTT.

This clone was recorded once. This CDR3 reads CASSLISGNTEAFF. Here the CDR3 DNA reads TGTGCCAGCAGTTTAATATCGGGGAACACTGAAGCTTTCTTT. The chain links TRBV28 to TRBJ1-1; D is undetermined. This CDR3 is built from 14 residues. The ends were cut back, 2 bases at V and 1 base at J, with 8 bases in the middle. The germline CDR1 and CDR2 sequences are MDHEN and SYDVKM.